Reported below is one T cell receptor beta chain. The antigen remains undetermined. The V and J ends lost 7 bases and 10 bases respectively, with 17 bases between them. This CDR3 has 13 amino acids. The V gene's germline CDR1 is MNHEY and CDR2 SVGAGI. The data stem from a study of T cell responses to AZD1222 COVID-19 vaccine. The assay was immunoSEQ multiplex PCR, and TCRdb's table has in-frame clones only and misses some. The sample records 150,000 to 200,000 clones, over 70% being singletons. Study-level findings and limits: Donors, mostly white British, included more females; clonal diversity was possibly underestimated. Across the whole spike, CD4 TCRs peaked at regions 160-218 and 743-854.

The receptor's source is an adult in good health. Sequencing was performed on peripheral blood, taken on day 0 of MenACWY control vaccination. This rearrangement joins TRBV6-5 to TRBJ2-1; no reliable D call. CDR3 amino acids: CASTHGGSGEQFF. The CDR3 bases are TGTGCCAGCACCCACGGTGGGTCAGGAGAGCAGTTCTTC.